Below are 28 T cell receptor beta chains sequenced from a single sample in a study of blood T cells in healthy people across ages. A second roughly 6 to 11 cycle PCR used barcoded and J-beta primers. TCRdb passed the 5' RACE reads through MiXCR, listing each CDR3 protein once. The sample lists 1,500,000 or so distinct CDR3 sequences, less than 45% occurring once. Sequenced: blood. Source of these receptors: a woman aged 18-30 years in good health.

The chain employs TRBV6-5 and TRBJ2-6; D perhaps matches TRBD2 (6 bases). V lost 4 bases and J 0 bases, leaving 13 bases between the germline ends. CDR1 and CDR2 from the germline V gene are MNHEY and SVGAGI. This CDR3 comprises 17 residues. CDR3 sequence: CASSFSGFSSGANVLTF. For the CDR3, the DNA is TGTGCCAGCAGTTTTAGCGGCTTTAGCTCTGGGGCCAACGTCCTGACTTTC.

This clonotype has only a few counts. The chain has TRBV20-1 and TRBJ2-1, with 10 bases aligning to TRBD2. Germline V gene data show CDR1 as DFQATT and CDR2 as SNEGSKA (reference sequence). This CDR3 contains 16 residues. J lost 7 bases, V lost 3 bases, and 12 bases had no gene match. CDR3 region: CSARDSSGRAKNEQFF. The CDR3 coding sequence is TGCAGTGCTAGGGACTCTAGCGGGAGAGCCAAAAATGAGCAGTTCTTC.

This clonotype was observed a handful of times. The chain links TRBV27 to TRBJ1-5; TRBD1 matches 9 bases. This CDR3 contains 15 residues. Germline V gene sequence: CDR1 MNHEY, CDR2 SMNVEV (reference sequence). Trimming cost V 0 bases and J 9 bases; bases outside gene matches: 6. The CDR3 is CASSLSGTGLLPQHF. CDR3 nucleotide sequence: TGTGCCAGCAGTTTATCGGGGACAGGGTTGCTGCCCCAGCATTTT.

The gene calls are TRBV7-9 and TRBJ1-4, with 7 nucleotides matching TRBD1. This CDR3 region has 17 residues. The V segment lost 2 bases and the J segment 3 bases; nucleotides outside the gene matches: 9. From germline, CDR1 is SEHNR and CDR2 FQNEAQ (reference sequence). Here the CDR3 reads CASSLPTGRRANEKLFF. CDR3 DNA sequence: TGTGCCAGCAGCTTACCGACAGGGAGACGGGCTAATGAAAAACTGTTTTTT.

V usage is TRBV20-1 and J usage is TRBJ2-3, with 15 bases that match TRBD2. The germline V gene has CDR1 DFQATT and CDR2 SNEGSKA (reference sequence). The CDR3 loop spans 14 amino acids. The J segment lost 6 bases and the V segment lost 3 bases, leaving 1 base of the junction unmatched. The CDR3 reads CSARGTSGGDTQYF. In nucleotides, the CDR3 is TGCAGTGCTAGGGGGACTAGCGGGGGGGATACGCAGTATTTT.

This chain links TRBV2 with TRBJ2-1; either TRBD1 or TRBD2 may supply D (5 bases each). CDR1 SNHLY and CDR2 FYNNEI come from the germline V gene. V dropped 7 bases and J dropped 4 bases, with 11 bases sitting between them. The CDR3 runs 13 residues. CDR3 sequence: CASTQGEYNEQFF. The CDR3 region has the DNA TGTGCCAGCACTCAAGGGGAGTACAATGAGCAGTTCTTC.

The CDR3: CASGHAARPHTEAFF. The DNA of the CDR3 is TGTGCCAGCGGGCATGCGGCAAGGCCCCACACTGAAGCTTTCTTT. V gene TRBV5-5 combines with J gene TRBJ1-1; no clear D gene. V lost 7 bases and J lost 3, with 19 bases in between. The CDR3 length is 15 residues. Per germline, CDR1 SGHKS and CDR2 YYEKEE (reference sequence).

This clonotype has only a few counts. This rearrangement joins TRBV20-1 to TRBJ2-4, with 7 bases fitting TRBD2. Germline V CDR1 and CDR2: DFQATT, SNEGSKA (reference sequence). Unmatched junction bases numbered 7, after V lost 4 bases and J lost 4 bases. The CDR3 consists of 14 residues. CDR3 nucleotide sequence: TGCAGTGCTATCGATCGAGCGGGGAAAAACATTCAGTACTTC. Amino acids: CSAIDRAGKNIQYF.

V usage is TRBV3-1 and J usage is TRBJ2-4, with a tentative D call TRBD1 (5 bases). The end of the DNA aligns better with TRBJ2-7, so the J call may be wrong. CDR3 length equals 13 residues. From germline, CDR1 is LGHDT and CDR2 YNNKEL (reference sequence). The CDR3 spells CASSMGRVYEQYF. The CDR3 nucleotides read TGTGCCAGCAGTATGGGCAGGGTATACGAGCAGTACTTC.

This clonotype was found a few times. This sequence joins TRBV20-1 and TRBJ2-5, with TRBD2 matching 8 bases. V lost 4 bases, J lost 2 bases, and 9 bases stayed unmatched. This CDR3 comprises 15 residues. Germline loops: CDR1 DFQATT, CDR2 SNEGSKA (reference sequence). The CDR3 is CSAKGTRNTQETQYF. DNA for the CDR3: TGCAGTGCTAAGGGGACTAGAAACACTCAAGAGACCCAGTACTTC.

This clonotype came up a few times. CDR3: CSVDLGQRGFEQYF. CDR3 DNA: TGCAGCGTTGATTTGGGACAGAGGGGATTCGAGCAGTACTTC. V and J are TRBV29-1 and TRBJ2-7; 7 bases are a match to TRBD1. The germline V gene encodes CDR1 SQVTM and CDR2 ANQGSEA. The CDR3 is 14 amino acids. V lost 3 bases and J lost 6; bases outside the gene matches: 11.

The chain combines TRBV7-2 with TRBJ2-1, with a weak D call TRBD2 (6 bases). This CDR3 spans 16 amino acids. The germline gives CDR1 SGHTA, CDR2 FQGNSA. Trimming left V 1 base short and J 4 bases short, with 14 bases between. CDR3 residues: CASSLVTGALYNEQFF. The CDR3 DNA follows: TGTGCCAGCAGCTTAGTCACGGGAGCCTTATACAATGAGCAGTTCTTC.

V is TRBV9 and J is TRBJ2-3; 9 bases are shared with TRBD2. CDR1 is SGDLS, CDR2 YYNGEE, per germline. The CDR3 totals 16 residues. V lost 1 base to trimming and J lost 1 base; unmatched junction nucleotides: 4. Here the CDR3 DNA reads TGTGCCAGCAGCGTACTGCCTAGCGGGGGCACAGATACGCAGTATTTT. Its translation is CASSVLPSGGTDTQYF.

The chain has TRBV5-5 and TRBJ1-6; D not certain. In germline, CDR1 is SGHKS, CDR2 YYEKEE (reference sequence). CDR3 length: 16 residues. The V gene lost 4 bases and the J gene lost 4 bases, with 15 bases spanning the gap. CDR3 nucleotide sequence: TGTGCCAGCAGCAGGACCGTCTCGGGGTATAATTCACCCCTCCACTTT. It is translated as CASSRTVSGYNSPLHF.

The V and J genes are TRBV3-1 and TRBJ1-4; D may be TRBD1 (5 bases). The CDR3 runs to 15 residues. Deletions cut 2 bases from V and 8 bases from J, with 15 bases between. Germline lookup yields CDR1 LGHDT and CDR2 YNNKEL (reference sequence). The CDR3 DNA follows: TGTGCCAGCAGCCAACGGGGGAGGAATGACGAAAAACTGTTTTTT. As protein: CASSQRGRNDEKLFF.

This clonotype was observed a single time. The chain joins TRBV7-6 to TRBJ2-5, with 7 bases identical to TRBD2. Germline-derived CDR1 and CDR2 are SGHVS and FNYEAQ. This CDR3 spans 16 amino acids. V gave up 1 base and J gave up 11 bases; unmatched junction bases: 16. The CDR3 reads CASSLDILASGNEQYF. In nucleotides, the CDR3 is TGTGCCAGCAGCTTAGATATCCTAGCTAGCGGCAATGAGCAGTACTTC.

The DNA of the CDR3 is TGTGCCAGCAGCTCGACGGGCGGACAGGGCCGAGGCTACACCTTC. This sequence encodes CASSSTGGQGRGYTF. The chain couples TRBV7-9 to TRBJ1-2, with 8 bases identical to TRBD1. The germline gives CDR1 SEHNR, CDR2 FQNEAQ (reference sequence). V lost 4 bases, J lost 8 bases, and 12 bases stayed unmatched. This CDR3 comprises 15 residues.

This chain's CDR3 is CASSLTYRDAYGYTF. CDR3 coding DNA: TGTGCCAGCAGTTTAACCTACCGGGACGCCTATGGCTACACCTTC. The gene calls are TRBV27 and TRBJ1-2; TRBD1 is a possible D gene (5 bases). Germline V gene data show CDR1 as MNHEY and CDR2 as SMNVEV (reference sequence). The ends were cut back, 2 bases at V and 4 bases at J, with 14 bases in the middle. The CDR3 has 15 residues.

The CDR3 region is CASRTGRGSYEQYF. The CDR3 DNA reads TGTGCCAGTAGAACTGGGCGGGGGTCCTACGAGCAGTACTTC. The chain combines TRBV19 with TRBJ2-7; 7 nucleotides agree with TRBD2. The length of the CDR3 is 14 residues. V lost 6 bases, J lost 1 base, and 6 bases stayed unmatched. Germline V gene lookup returns CDR1 LNHDA and CDR2 SQIVND (reference sequence).

The chain recombines TRBV19 with TRBJ2-5; D is perhaps TRBD1 (5 bases). The germline V gene encodes CDR1 LNHDA and CDR2 SQIVND (reference sequence). The length of the CDR3 is 16 residues. The V end lost 5 bases, the J end lost 2 bases, and 18 bases lay between the germline ends. CDR3 nucleotide sequence: TGTGCCAGTAGTTTTGCCCGAACAGGTTTACAAGAGACCCAGTACTTC. Translated, it gives CASSFARTGLQETQYF.

This chain joins TRBV15 and TRBJ1-1; 7 bases match TRBD1. The V gene's germline CDR1 is LNHNV and CDR2 YYDKDF (reference sequence). V was pared by 8 bases and J by 0 bases, with 6 bases of the junction left unmatched. The CDR3 has 14 residues. The CDR3 DNA reads as TGTGCCACCCGCCCAAGGGGGCTGAACACTGAAGCTTTCTTT. It encodes CATRPRGLNTEAFF.

The J gene is TRBJ2-5, the V gene TRBV5-1; unclear D gene. From germline, CDR1 is SGHRS and CDR2 YFSETQ. The CDR3 covers 15 residues. V was trimmed by 0 bases and J by 4 bases, leaving 13 bases between them. The CDR3 DNA is TGCGCCAGCAGCTTGGCGCCAGGATCTGGAGAGACCCAGTACTTC. This translates into CASSLAPGSGETQYF.

V usage is TRBV7-9 and J usage is TRBJ1-1; D remains unclear. There are 11 residues in the CDR3. Germline CDR1 SEHNR, CDR2 FQNEAQ (reference sequence). The ends were cut back, 5 bases at V and 8 bases at J, with 9 bases in the middle. Written as DNA, the CDR3 is TGTGCCAGCAGCCGTGCTGAGGAAGCTTTCTTT. Its translation is CASSRAEEAFF.

The chain is built from TRBV7-2 and TRBJ2-7; D gene uncertain. V lost 2 bases, J lost 1 base, and 9 bases lay in between. Germline V gives CDR1 SGHTA, CDR2 FQGNSA. CDR3 size: 14 residues. The CDR3 protein is CASSLNVDSYEQYF. The CDR3 nucleotides are TGTGCCAGCAGCTTAAATGTGGATTCCTACGAGCAGTACTTC.

The chain combines TRBV6-1 with TRBJ2-5, with TRBD2 matching over 7 bases. J lost 11 bases, V lost 7 bases, and 16 bases had no gene match. Germline V gives CDR1 MNHNS, CDR2 SASEGT. The CDR3 has 14 amino acids. The CDR3 DNA sequence: TGTGCCAGCACGGGACGGGGGGTCCCCTACGAACAGTACTTC. Its translation is CASTGRGVPYEQYF.

The chain couples TRBV9 to TRBJ2-3; D call uncertain. The V gene lost 3 bases and the J gene lost 12 bases, with 14 bases spanning the gap. This CDR3 is 12 amino acids long. Looked up from germline, CDR1 is SGDLS and CDR2 is YYNGEE. In nucleotides, the CDR3 is TGTGCCAGCAGCGGTTCTAAGGCTACCCAGTATTTT. Its translation: CASSGSKATQYF.

The gene calls are TRBV21-1 and TRBJ2-2; TRBD1 was called by the table and not checked on the DNA. TRBV21-1 is a documented pseudogene. The CDR3 is made up of 16 amino acids. CDR3 loop: CASSKNGRGHTGELFF. Written as DNA, the CDR3 is TGTGCCAGCAGCAAAAACGGGCGGGGGCACACCGGGGAGCTGTTTTTT.

A few counts support this clonotype. The gene calls are TRBV27 and TRBJ2-5; 12 bases are a match to TRBD2. The junction had 14 bases not matched to a gene; V was cut back by 6 bases and J by 6 bases. The CDR3 has 17 amino acids. Looked up from germline, CDR1 is MNHEY and CDR2 is SMNVEV (reference sequence). In DNA form, the CDR3 reads TGTGCCAGCAGCAAACTAGCGGGAGGCTTTGGAGGTCAGACCCAGTACTTC. The encoded protein is CASSKLAGGFGGQTQYF.